These 15 T cell receptor beta chains were all obtained from the same sample, sequenced in a study of cytomegalovirus exposure and HLA in healthy donors. The primer mix had 60 Vbeta and 13 Jbeta primers. Generated by immunoSEQ multiplex PCR, the TCRdb table keeps only in-frame clones and is missing some. Here the sample spans about 170,000 clones, roughly 83% being singletons. Specimen: PBMCs. All receptors come from a boy between 2 and 10 years old in good health and CMV-seronegative.

The chain joins TRBV29-1 to TRBJ1-1, with D possibly TRBD1 on 6 matching bases. V lost 7 bases, J lost 0 bases, and 12 bases lay in between. This CDR3 region has 13 residues. From germline, CDR1 is SQVTM and CDR2 ANQGSEA. The CDR3 coding sequence is TGCAGCGCAACTGGACAGCTGAACACTGAAGCTTTCTTT. Encoded protein: CSATGQLNTEAFF.

This clone has a single count. This sequence joins TRBV11-2 and TRBJ2-4, with TRBD1 matching over 7 bases. Trimming cost V 5 bases and J 3 bases; bases outside gene matches: 10. The germline CDR1 and CDR2 sequences are SGHAT and FQNNGV. This CDR3 has 16 amino acids. CDR3 amino acids: CASSIRDSQGKNIQYF. Written as DNA, the CDR3 is TGTGCCAGCAGCATCAGGGACAGCCAGGGCAAAAACATTCAGTACTTC.

The chain employs TRBV27 and TRBJ2-3; 8 nucleotides align to TRBD2. The CDR3 has 16 residues. The J segment lost 0 bases and the V segment lost 5 bases, leaving 7 bases of the junction unmatched. Germline loops: CDR1 MNHEY, CDR2 SMNVEV (reference sequence). The CDR3 loop is CASSLTTSGSTDTQYF. In nucleotides, the CDR3 is TGTGCCAGCAGTCTAACAACTAGCGGAAGCACAGATACGCAGTATTTT.

The V gene is TRBV27, the J gene TRBJ1-1; no firm D call. This CDR3 contains 14 residues. Germline loops: CDR1 MNHEY, CDR2 SMNVEV (reference sequence). Deletions cut 5 bases from V and 0 bases from J, with 10 bases between. This CDR3 is CASSATGMNTEAFF. In DNA, the CDR3 is TGTGCCAGCAGTGCTACGGGTATGAACACTGAAGCTTTCTTT.

This chain uses TRBV6-6 with TRBJ2-2; 9 bases map to TRBD2. The CDR3 covers 15 residues. CDR1 is MNHNY, CDR2 SVGAGI, per germline (reference sequence). J gave up 0 bases and V 4 bases, and 0 bases lay outside the gene matches. In nucleotides, the CDR3 is TGTGCCAGCAGTTCTAGCGGGGCGAACACCGGGGAGCTGTTTTTT. It encodes CASSSSGANTGELFF.

This chain uses TRBV9 with TRBJ2-1; TRBD2 aligns across 9 bases. Unmatched junction bases numbered 5, after V lost 0 bases and J lost 4 bases. The CDR3 extends over 16 amino acids. Looked up from germline, CDR1 is SGDLS and CDR2 is YYNGEE. The CDR3 protein is CASSVGGTSSYNEQFF. The CDR3 bases are TGTGCCAGCAGCGTAGGAGGGACTAGCTCGTACAATGAGCAGTTCTTC.

This rearrangement joins TRBV7-8 to TRBJ2-3; TRBD2 is a possible D gene (6 bases). This CDR3 spans 15 amino acids. V shed 3 bases and J shed 0 bases, with 10 bases lying between them. Germline-derived CDR1 and CDR2 are SGHVS and FQNEAQ. The CDR3 sequence is CASSLRGPSTDTQYF. The CDR3 bases are TGTGCCAGCAGCTTGCGGGGACCCAGCACAGATACGCAGTATTTT.

The V and J genes are TRBV7-8 and TRBJ1-3; D not certain. The V gene lost 1 base and the J gene lost 4 bases, with 14 bases spanning the gap. The V gene's germline CDR1 is SGHVS and CDR2 FQNEAQ. This CDR3 has 16 residues. The CDR3 region has the DNA TGTGCCAGCAGCTTAGGGGGTCTGTCGGGGGGAAACACCATATATTTT. Its translation is CASSLGGLSGGNTIYF. Combining the CDR3 with reference TRBV7-8 and TRBJ1-3 gives the whole variable domain GAGVSQSPRYKVAKRGQDVALRCDPISGHVSLFWYQQALGQGPEFLTYFQNEAQLDKSGLPSDRFFAERPEGSVSTLKIQRTQQEDSAVYLCASSLGGLSGGNTIYFGEGSWLTVV.

This chain links TRBV19 with TRBJ2-7, with D maybe TRBD2 (6 bases). This CDR3 contains 13 residues. The V gene lost 3 bases and the J gene lost 3 bases, with 9 bases spanning the gap. Germline assignment: CDR1 LNHDA and CDR2 SQIVND (reference sequence). This CDR3 is CASSISSDYEQYF. The DNA of the CDR3 is TGTGCCAGTAGTATCTCTAGCGACTACGAGCAGTACTTC.

The rearrangement uses TRBV27 and TRBJ2-1, with TRBD2 as a possible D gene (5 bases). The CDR3 runs to 14 residues. The germline V gene has CDR1 MNHEY and CDR2 SMNVEV (reference sequence). V was trimmed by 5 bases and J by 8 bases, leaving 16 bases between them. As DNA, the CDR3 is TGTGCCAGCAGTCCGAACACTAGAGGCGATGAGCAGTTCTTC. Translating it yields CASSPNTRGDEQFF.

This clone came up once. This sequence joins TRBV9 and TRBJ2-3; the D gene is possibly TRBD2 (6 bases). V lost 0 bases and J lost 4, with 12 bases in between. Germline V CDR1 and CDR2: SGDLS, YYNGEE. This CDR3 comprises 15 residues. The CDR3 spells CASSVGGGPPDTQYF. The CDR3 DNA is TGTGCCAGCAGCGTAGGGGGAGGCCCCCCAGATACGCAGTATTTT.

This clone was found once. The chain has TRBV18 and TRBJ2-7; 8 bases align to TRBD2. This CDR3 has 16 residues. The germline CDR1 and CDR2 sequences are KGHSH and LQKENI. J was trimmed by 4 bases and V by 3 bases; bases with no gene match: 11. CDR3: CASSPPGVAGWYEQYF. CDR3 DNA: TGTGCCAGCTCACCCCCCGGGGTAGCGGGATGGTACGAGCAGTACTTC. Drawing the rest from reference TRBV18 and TRBJ2-7, the complete variable domain is NAGVMQNPRHLVRRRGQEARLRCSPMKGHSHVYWYRQLPEEGLKFMVYLQKENIIDESGMPKERFSAEFPKEGPSILRIQQVVRGDSAAYFCASSPPGVAGWYEQYFGPGTRLTVT.

The rearrangement uses TRBV15 and TRBJ2-1, with D perhaps TRBD1 (6 bases). Looked up from germline, CDR1 is LNHNV and CDR2 is YYDKDF (reference sequence). V lost 3 bases, J lost 8 bases, and 14 bases lay in between. The CDR3 has 14 amino acids. The CDR3 sequence: CATSRGAMFYEQFF. In DNA, the CDR3 is TGTGCCACCAGCAGGGGGGCGATGTTCTATGAGCAGTTCTTC.

The chain carries TRBV10-3 and TRBJ1-5; the match to TRBD1 covers 10 bases. V trimming: 2 bases; J trimming: 5 bases; junction bases outside the gene matches: 9. Germline V gene sequence: CDR1 ENHRY, CDR2 SYGVKD. The CDR3 is made up of 17 amino acids. The CDR3 region is CAISENSGTGVHQPQHF. CDR3 bases: TGTGCCATCAGTGAGAACTCCGGGACAGGGGTTCATCAGCCCCAGCATTTT.

The chain is built from TRBV2 and TRBJ2-3, with 11 bases that match TRBD2. V lost 2 bases to trimming and J lost 5 bases; unmatched junction nucleotides: 12. CDR1 and CDR2 (germline): SNHLY, FYNNEI. This CDR3 spans 18 amino acids. CDR3 coding DNA: TGTGCCAGCAGTGAACCAGGGAAACTAGCGGGGGAGATAGATACGCAGTATTTT. Protein: CASSEPGKLAGEIDTQYF.